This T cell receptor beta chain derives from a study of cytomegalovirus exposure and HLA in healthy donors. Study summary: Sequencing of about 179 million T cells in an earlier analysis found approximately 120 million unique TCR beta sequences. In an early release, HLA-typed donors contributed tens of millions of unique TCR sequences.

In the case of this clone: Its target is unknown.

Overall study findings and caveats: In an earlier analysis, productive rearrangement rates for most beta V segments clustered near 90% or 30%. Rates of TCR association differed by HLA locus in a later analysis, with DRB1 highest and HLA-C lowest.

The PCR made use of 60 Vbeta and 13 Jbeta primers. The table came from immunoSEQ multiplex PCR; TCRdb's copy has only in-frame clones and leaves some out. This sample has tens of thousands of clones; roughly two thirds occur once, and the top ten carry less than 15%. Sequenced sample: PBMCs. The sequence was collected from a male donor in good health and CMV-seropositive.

CDR3 amino acids: CASSSPGQGTYEQYF. CDR3 DNA sequence: TGTGCCAGCAGCTCCCCGGGACAGGGAACCTACGAGCAGTACTTC. The chain is built from TRBV28 and TRBJ2-7, with 9 bases lining up with TRBD1. Germline trimming cut 6 bases from V and 2 bases from J; bases unmatched to any gene: 8. In germline, CDR1 is MDHEN, CDR2 SYDVKM. The length of the CDR3 is 15 residues.